These 3 T cell receptor beta chains were all obtained from the same sample, sequenced in a study of shared clonotypes between healthy human individuals. Data came from immunoSEQ multiplex PCR; TCRdb stores just in-frame clones and leaves some out. This sample has 180,000 or so clones, with 80% to 95% found just once. The sequenced material came from naive CD4+ T cells sorted from blood. Subset specified: CD45RA+ positively selected. The receptors were gathered from a woman in her twenties or thirties in good health.

The rearrangement joins TRBV30 to TRBJ1-1, with unresolved D. This CDR3 is built from 12 residues. Trimming left V 2 bases short and J 1 base short, with 5 bases between. CDR1 is GTSNPN, CDR2 SVGIG, per germline (reference sequence). The CDR3 sequence: CAWSLGNTEAFF. CDR3 DNA sequence: TGTGCCTGGAGTCTGGGGAACACTGAAGCTTTCTTT.

The V and J genes are TRBV6-6 and TRBJ2-5; the match to TRBD1 covers 7 bases. With the DNA end fitting TRBJ2-7 better, the J assignment may be wrong. The CDR3 sequence is 15 residues long. Germline CDR1 is MNHNY and CDR2 is SVGAGI (reference sequence). The CDR3 loop is CASSYGQGVRYEQYF. CDR3 DNA sequence: TGTGCCAGCAGTTACGGCCAGGGGGTTAGGTACGAGCAGTACTTC.

V gene TRBV21-1 combines with J gene TRBJ2-1; the listed D gene, TRBD2, was not tested against the DNA. TRBV21-1 is an annotated pseudogene. The CDR3 length is 16 residues. This chain's CDR3 is CASSKCLAKSYNEQFF. The CDR3 coding sequence is TGTGCCAGCAGCAAATGTCTAGCGAAATCCTACAATGAGCAGTTCTTC.